This TCR beta chain emerged from a study of ipilimumab plus nivolumab after autologous stem cell transplantation. Repertoires were generated with immunoSEQ multiplex PCR, while TCRdb's copy carries only in-frame clones and drops some. The sample lists about 24,000 clones, 86% occurring once. The CDR3 extends over 15 amino acids. CDR1 is LNHDA, CDR2 SQIVND, per germline (reference sequence). The junction had 15 bases not matched to a gene; V was cut back by 10 bases and J by 5 bases. The chain carries TRBV19 and TRBJ2-3; 7 nucleotides agree with TRBD1. The source is a male donor with diffuse large B-cell lymphoma. The specimen comprised PBMCs, sampled in a trial of ipilimumab plus nivolumab as post-transplant consolidation. The CDR3 is CATSKGQGVGDTQYF. In DNA form, the CDR3 reads TGTGCCACCTCAAAGGGGCAGGGGGTTGGAGATACGCAGTATTTT.